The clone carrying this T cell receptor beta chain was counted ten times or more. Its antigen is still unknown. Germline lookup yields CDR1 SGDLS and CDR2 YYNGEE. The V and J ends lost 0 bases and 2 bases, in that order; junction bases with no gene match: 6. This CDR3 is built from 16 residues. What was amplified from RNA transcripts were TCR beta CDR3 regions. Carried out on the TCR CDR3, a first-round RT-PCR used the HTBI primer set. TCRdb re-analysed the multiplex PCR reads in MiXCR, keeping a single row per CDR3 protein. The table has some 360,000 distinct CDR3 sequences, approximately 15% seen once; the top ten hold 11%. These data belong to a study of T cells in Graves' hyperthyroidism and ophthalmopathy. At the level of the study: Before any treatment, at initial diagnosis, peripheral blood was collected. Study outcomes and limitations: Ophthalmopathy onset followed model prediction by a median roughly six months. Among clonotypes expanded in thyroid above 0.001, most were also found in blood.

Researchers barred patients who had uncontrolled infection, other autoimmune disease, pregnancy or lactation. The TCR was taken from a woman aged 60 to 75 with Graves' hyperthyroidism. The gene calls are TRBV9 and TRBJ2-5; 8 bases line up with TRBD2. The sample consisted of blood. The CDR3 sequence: CASSVAGSGTQETQYF. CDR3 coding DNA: TGTGCCAGCAGCGTAGCCGGTAGCGGGACACAAGAGACCCAGTACTTC.